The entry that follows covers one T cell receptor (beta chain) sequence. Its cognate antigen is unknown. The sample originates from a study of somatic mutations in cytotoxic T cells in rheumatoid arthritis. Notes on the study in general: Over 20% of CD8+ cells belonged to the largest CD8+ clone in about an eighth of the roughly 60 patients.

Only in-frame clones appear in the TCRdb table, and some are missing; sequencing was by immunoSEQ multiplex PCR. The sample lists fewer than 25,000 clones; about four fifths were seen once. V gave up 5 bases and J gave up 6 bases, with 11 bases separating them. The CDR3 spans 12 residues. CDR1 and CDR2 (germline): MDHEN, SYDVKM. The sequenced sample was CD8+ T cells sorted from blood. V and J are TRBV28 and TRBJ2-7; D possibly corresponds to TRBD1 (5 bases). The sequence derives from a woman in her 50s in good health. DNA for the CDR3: TGTGCCAGCAGTGGGGCAGGGTCCGAGCAGTACTTC. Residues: CASSGAGSEQYF.